A single sample is the source of the 30 T cell receptor beta chains below, sequenced in a study of blood T cell repertoires in COVID-19. TCRdb's table, derived via immunoSEQ multiplex PCR, lists solely in-frame clones and lacks some. The sample carries roughly 42,000 clones, around 83% recorded once. The sequencing sample was made of peripheral blood. These receptors were obtained from a woman in her sixties or seventies in a cohort sampled during active COVID-19.

The V gene is TRBV6-5, the J gene TRBJ2-5, with D maybe TRBD2 (7 bases). Between the trimmed V and J ends, which lost 4 bases and 0 bases, there was a span of 15 bases. This CDR3 spans 16 amino acids. Germline assignment: CDR1 MNHEY and CDR2 SVGAGI. For the CDR3, the DNA is TGTGCCAGCAGTTCCTTAGGGGGGGGCCACCAAGAGACCCAGTACTTC. This encodes CASSSLGGGHQETQYF.

V is TRBV28 and J is TRBJ1-5; no firm D call. The CDR3 sequence is 16 residues long. Germline-derived CDR1 and CDR2 are MDHEN and SYDVKM. The V end lost 4 bases, the J end lost 1 base, and 14 bases lay between the germline ends. This chain's CDR3 is CASSSPPTPSNQPQHF. In DNA form, the CDR3 reads TGTGCCAGCAGTTCCCCACCGACACCGAGCAATCAGCCCCAGCATTTT. The whole variable domain, remainder taken from reference TRBV28 and TRBJ1-5, is DVKVTQSSRYLVKRTGEKVFLECVQDMDHENMFWYRQDPGLGLRLIYFSYDVKMKEKGDIPEGYSVSREKKERFSLILESASTNQTSMYLCASSSPPTPSNQPQHFGDGTRLSIL.

This sequence joins TRBV21-1 and TRBJ1-1; TRBD1, as called in the table, went unchecked against the DNA. TRBV21-1 is a pseudogene. The CDR3 is 17 residues long. The CDR3 DNA reads as TGTGCCAGCAGCAAAGTTAACAAGGGGAAAAAGGACACTGAAGCTTTCTTT. The encoded protein is CASSKVNKGKKDTEAFF.

This clone was counted once. The chain joins TRBV5-1 to TRBJ2-1; 11 positions match TRBD2. The CDR3 has 15 residues. The germline V gene has CDR1 SGHRS and CDR2 YFSETQ. Unmatched junction bases numbered 8, after V lost 4 bases and J lost 8 bases. Written as DNA, the CDR3 is TGCGCCAGCAGCCCTCGGGCTAGCGGGAGGCATGAGCAGTTCTTC. Its translation is CASSPRASGRHEQFF.

This chain connects TRBV27 to TRBJ1-1, with D perhaps matching TRBD1 (5 bases). V was trimmed by 1 base and J by 4 bases, leaving 13 bases between them. Germline V gives CDR1 MNHEY, CDR2 SMNVEV (reference sequence). The CDR3 covers 15 residues. The CDR3 DNA is TGTGCCAGCAGTTTATATGGGGGGATATCCACTGAAGCTTTCTTT. Translation: CASSLYGGISTEAFF.

The chain recombines TRBV25-1 with TRBJ1-4; D is possibly TRBD1 (5 bases). The CDR3 contains 15 residues. The germline V gene encodes CDR1 MGHDK and CDR2 SYGVNS. V dropped 1 base and J dropped 4 bases, with 10 bases sitting between them. The CDR3 loop reads CASSESGQSNEKLFF. The CDR3 DNA is TGTGCCAGCAGTGAATCAGGGCAGAGTAATGAAAAACTGTTTTTT.

The chain couples TRBV27 to TRBJ2-3; 8 positions agree with TRBD1. Losses at the gene ends were 2 bases for V and 6 bases for J; bases not matched to a gene: 19. The V gene's germline CDR1 is MNHEY and CDR2 SMNVEV (reference sequence). CDR3 length: 19 residues. The CDR3 reads CASSLRVPRTGRVPDTQYF. Written as DNA, the CDR3 is TGTGCCAGCAGTTTAAGGGTGCCCCGGACAGGGCGGGTTCCGGATACGCAGTATTTT.

This rearrangement joins TRBV19 to TRBJ1-1; 8 bases line up with TRBD1. This CDR3 comprises 14 residues. V trimming: 6 bases; J trimming: 5 bases; junction bases outside the gene matches: 8. Germline values: CDR1 LNHDA, CDR2 SQIVND (reference sequence). CDR3 protein: CASSYTGGWTEAFF. Here the CDR3 DNA reads TGTGCCAGTAGCTATACAGGGGGATGGACTGAAGCTTTCTTT.

The rearrangement uses TRBV6-2 or TRBV6-3 and TRBJ1-5, with TRBD1 identical over 11 bases. CDR1 is MNHEY and CDR2 is SVGEGT in the germline V gene. The CDR3 length is 15 residues. The V and J ends lost 5 bases and 1 base, in that order; junction bases with no gene match: 1. DNA for the CDR3: TGTGCCAGCAGTGGACAGGGGGCCAGCAATCAGCCCCAGCATTTT. Its protein product is CASSGQGASNQPQHF.

In the case of this clone: One junction end does not reproduce the germline sequence, and a read error may be involved. V is TRBV5-5 and J is TRBJ2-1; the match to TRBD2 covers 8 bases. The CDR3 has 16 amino acids. Germline CDR1 is SGHKS and CDR2 is YYEKEE (reference sequence). CDR3: CASSLGGTRGLNQQFF. CDR3 nucleotide sequence: TGTGCCAGCAGCTTGGGGGGGACTAGAGGCCTCAATCAGCAGTTCTTC. The whole variable domain, remainder taken from reference TRBV5-5 and TRBJ2-1, is DAGVTQSPTHLIKTRGQQVTLRCSPISGHKSVSWYQQVLGQGPQFIFQYYEKEERGRGNFPDRFSARQFPNYSSELNVNALLLGDSALYLCASSLGGTRGLNQQFFGPGTRLTVL.

The table lists this clone with a count of one. The chain carries TRBV30 and TRBJ2-5; 7 nucleotides line up with TRBD1. Germline CDR1 reads GTSNPN; CDR2 reads SVGIG (reference sequence). The CDR3 is made up of 12 amino acids. The trim removed 3 bases at V and 5 bases at J, leaving 3 bases unmatched. DNA of the CDR3: TGTGCCTGGAGCCTACAGGGGGAGACCCAGTACTTC. This codes for CAWSLQGETQYF.

V usage is TRBV6-5 and J usage is TRBJ1-5; the match to TRBD1 covers 10 bases. V lost 4 bases, J lost 5 bases, and 8 bases stayed unmatched. Germline CDR1 is MNHEY and CDR2 is SVGAGI. The length of the CDR3 is 16 residues. The chain's CDR3 is CASSSYRDRGYQPQHF. Here the CDR3 DNA reads TGTGCCAGCAGTTCATACCGGGACAGGGGATATCAGCCCCAGCATTTT.

This chain uses TRBV19 with TRBJ1-2; 8 bases agree with TRBD1. CDR3 length equals 14 residues. Germline V gene data show CDR1 as LNHDA and CDR2 as SQIVND (reference sequence). V dropped 3 bases and J dropped 7; count of bases not matched to a gene: 7. DNA for the CDR3: TGTGCCAGTAGTATGGACAGGGATCGTGGTGGCTACACCTTC. It specifies CASSMDRDRGGYTF.

The chain joins TRBV30 to TRBJ1-1; D remains unclear. The CDR3 length is 14 residues. V was shortened by 0 bases and J by 5 bases, with 13 bases between the two germline ends. In germline, CDR1 is GTSNPN, CDR2 SVGIG (reference sequence). In nucleotides, the CDR3 is TGTGCCTGGAGTGTACGTCAGCGGAGGACTGAAGCTTTCTTT. Encoded protein: CAWSVRQRRTEAFF.

This chain uses TRBV30 with TRBJ2-3; TRBD2 is a possible D gene (5 bases). The CDR3 length is 13 residues. Germline V gene lookup returns CDR1 GTSNPN and CDR2 SVGIG (reference sequence). V dropped 6 bases and J dropped 0 bases, with 10 bases sitting between them. CDR3 loop: CACPTGSTDTQYF. CDR3 coding DNA: TGTGCCTGCCCCACGGGGAGCACAGATACGCAGTATTTT.

The rearrangement uses TRBV27 and TRBJ1-2; weak D call: TRBD1 (6 bases). The ends were cut back, 5 bases at V and 2 bases at J, with 18 bases in the middle. The CDR3 consists of 16 residues. Germline CDR1 reads MNHEY; CDR2 reads SMNVEV (reference sequence). In DNA, the CDR3 is TGTGCCAGCAGTCCTCGGACAGTGTTGATAAACTATGGCTACACCTTC. Translation: CASSPRTVLINYGYTF.

This rearrangement joins TRBV5-1 to TRBJ2-3; D is ambiguous. V was pared by 7 bases and J by 1 base, with 7 bases between. Germline CDR1 reads SGHRS; CDR2 reads YFSETQ. This CDR3 is built from 12 residues. CDR3 region: CASGQGTDTQYF. The CDR3 region has the DNA TGCGCCAGCGGGCAAGGCACAGATACGCAGTATTTT.

This sequence joins TRBV28 and TRBJ1-1; D is unresolved. This CDR3 has 17 residues. Germline V gene data show CDR1 as MDHEN and CDR2 as SYDVKM. V gave up 5 bases and J gave up 1 base, with 20 bases separating them. The CDR3 coding sequence is TGTGCCAGCAGTACGGACCCAAGACTACTCTCGAACACTGAAGCTTTCTTT. This sequence encodes CASSTDPRLLSNTEAFF.

V gene TRBV18 combines with J gene TRBJ2-1; 10 bases fit TRBD2. The CDR3 consists of 16 residues. The germline CDR1 and CDR2 sequences are KGHSH and LQKENI. After removal of 0 bases from V and 7 bases from J, the junction contained 6 bases not matched to a gene. The CDR3 coding sequence is TGTGCCAGCTCACCACCCAGCGGGAGGGTTGTAAATGAGCAGTTCTTC. This translates into CASSPPSGRVVNEQFF.

The rearrangement uses TRBV18 and TRBJ2-7; tentative D call: TRBD1 (5 bases). Germline lookup yields CDR1 KGHSH and CDR2 LQKENI. This CDR3 is 16 amino acids long. Trimming removed 1 base at V and 3 bases at J, with 16 bases between. The CDR3 nucleotides read TGTGCCAGCTCACCACGACCGACAGAGATCTACTACGAGCAGTACTTC. Translating it yields CASSPRPTEIYYEQYF.

The rearrangement uses TRBV9 and TRBJ2-3; D unresolved. This CDR3 comprises 12 residues. The V gene's germline CDR1 is SGDLS and CDR2 YYNGEE. The V and J ends lost 4 bases and 3 bases respectively, with 6 bases between them. CDR3 amino acids: CASSHSTDTQYF. The CDR3 DNA follows: TGTGCCAGCAGCCACAGTACAGATACGCAGTATTTT.

This chain connects TRBV5-4 to TRBJ1-2; 8 bases match TRBD1. CDR1 is SGHNT and CDR2 is YYREEE in the germline V gene (reference sequence). The CDR3 extends over 16 amino acids. The trim removed 0 bases at V and 6 bases at J, leaving 10 bases unmatched. The CDR3 sequence is CASSLETGQGGDGYTF. DNA for the CDR3: TGTGCCAGCAGCTTGGAAACAGGACAGGGAGGGGATGGCTACACCTTC.

The rearrangement joins TRBV3-1 (or the pseudogene TRBV3-2) to TRBJ2-3; 10 bases are shared with TRBD2. The V and J ends lost 1 base and 3 bases, in that order; junction bases with no gene match: 1. The germline CDR1 and CDR2 sequences are LGHDT and YNNKEL (reference sequence). This CDR3 spans 15 amino acids. The CDR3 DNA is TGTGCCAGCAGCCAAGCAGCGGGAGGGACAGATACGCAGTATTTT. It translates to CASSQAAGGTDTQYF.

This clone was seen a few times. The gene calls are TRBV7-9 and TRBJ1-4; D remains ambiguous. V gave up 3 bases and J gave up 5 bases, with 10 bases separating them. The length of the CDR3 is 14 residues. From germline, CDR1 is SEHNR and CDR2 FQNEAQ (reference sequence). The CDR3 region is CASSFEGGNEKLFF. CDR3 DNA: TGTGCCAGCAGCTTCGAGGGAGGGAATGAAAAACTGTTTTTT.

This clone was counted only a few times. The rearrangement links TRBV28 to TRBJ2-7, with 7 positions matching TRBD1. Per germline, CDR1 MDHEN and CDR2 SYDVKM. The junction had 9 bases not matched to a gene; V was cut back by 3 bases and J by 7 bases. The CDR3 runs 14 residues. For the CDR3, the DNA is TGTGCCAGCAGTTTCCCGAGGGGGCCAAGAGAGCAGTACTTC. The encoded protein is CASSFPRGPREQYF. The whole variable domain, remainder taken from reference TRBV28 and TRBJ2-7, is DVKVTQSSRYLVKRTGEKVFLECVQDMDHENMFWYRQDPGLGLRLIYFSYDVKMKEKGDIPEGYSVSREKKERFSLILESASTNQTSMYLCASSFPRGPREQYFGPGTRLTVT.

This clone appeared a few times. The chain employs TRBV5-8 and TRBJ1-3, with D unresolved. The CDR3 has 15 residues. V was cut by 2 bases and J by 0 bases, with 9 bases left in between. The germline V gene has CDR1 SGHTS and CDR2 YDEGEE. The CDR3 sequence is CASSFQAFSGNTIYF. The CDR3 DNA reads as TGTGCCAGCAGCTTCCAGGCTTTCTCTGGAAACACCATATATTTT. Variable domain in full (rest from reference TRBV5-8 and TRBJ1-3): EAGVTQSPTHLIKTRGQQATLRCSPISGHTSVYWYQQALGLGLQFLLWYDEGEERNRGNFPPRFSGRQFPNYSSELNVNALELEDSALYLCASSFQAFSGNTIYFGEGSWLTVV.

This clone was observed many times. The J gene is TRBJ2-1, the V gene TRBV27; perhaps TRBD2 as D (6 bases). V lost 4 bases and J lost 10, with 11 bases in between. Germline V gives CDR1 MNHEY, CDR2 SMNVEV (reference sequence). This CDR3 has 12 amino acids. CDR3 coding DNA: TGTGCCAGCAGTTACCTTCGGGGGGAGCAGTTCTTC. Translating gives CASSYLRGEQFF.

The chain combines TRBV27 with TRBJ1-2; D is perhaps TRBD1 (5 bases). The CDR3 is 14 amino acids. Germline-derived CDR1 and CDR2 are MNHEY and SMNVEV (reference sequence). Trimming left V 6 bases short and J 4 bases short, with 15 bases between. The CDR3 loop is CASRGMQGVYGYTF. The CDR3 DNA reads as TGTGCCAGCAGGGGTATGCAGGGTGTCTATGGCTACACCTTC.

The chain carries TRBV6-2 or TRBV6-3 and TRBJ1-3; TRBD1 matches at 7 bases. The V gene end was trimmed by 5 bases and the J gene end by 4 bases; junction bases not matched to a gene: 8. The germline V gene has CDR1 MNHEY and CDR2 SVGEGT. This CDR3 is built from 15 residues. In DNA, the CDR3 is TGTGCCAGCAGTCCCCTCCAGGACAGGGGAAACACCATATATTTT. Its translation is CASSPLQDRGNTIYF.

This clone was detected only a few times. The chain recombines TRBV3-1 (or the pseudogene TRBV3-2) with TRBJ1-2; maybe TRBD1 (6 bases). V lost 0 bases and J 4 bases, leaving 9 bases between the germline ends. The V gene's germline CDR1 is LGHDT and CDR2 YNNKEL (reference sequence). The CDR3 sequence is 14 residues long. The CDR3 loop is CASSQDRGLYGYTF. CDR3 DNA sequence: TGTGCCAGCAGCCAAGACAGGGGCCTCTATGGCTACACCTTC.